Listed below are T cell receptor beta chains from one sample, sequenced in a study of shared clonotypes between healthy human individuals. This table comes from immunoSEQ multiplex PCR, and its TCRdb copy is limited to in-frame clones, with some not included. The data hold around 620,000 clones, with approximately 96% observed a single time. The specimen sequenced was naive CD8+ T cells sorted from blood. These receptors were taken from a woman in her thirties in good health. CDR3s include the opening cysteine and the closing phenylalanine or tryptophan. A D gene is named only where the DNA matches it firmly. Part of the rows lack a size; the others show once, few, many or a class for expanded clones.

d_gene	abundance	j_gene	v_gene	CDR3aa	CDR3nt
TRBD1	.	TRBJ1-4	TRBV2	CATTISHPLQGTTNEKLFF	TGTGCCACCACGATCTCTCACCCGTTACAGGGGACAACTAATGAAAAACTGTTTTTT
TRBD2	.	TRBJ2-5	TRBV11-2	CASSSGTSGRARETQYF	TGTGCCAGCAGCTCCGGGACTAGCGGGAGGGCGCGTGAGACCCAGTACTTC
.	once	TRBJ2-7	TRBV29-1	CSVADSVYEQYF	TGCAGCGTGGCGGACAGCGTCTACGAGCAGTACTTC
TRBD1	.	TRBJ1-5	TRBV7-9	CASSQETGGEWSNQPQHF	TGTGCCAGCAGCCAGGAGACAGGGGGCGAATGGAGCAATCAGCCCCAGCATTTT
.	.	TRBJ2-2	TRBV5-5	CASSLSGELFF	TGTGCCAGCAGCTTATCCGGGGAGCTGTTTTTT
.	few	TRBJ1-5	TRBV19	CASKALGNQPQHF	TGTGCCAGTAAGGCATTGGGCAATCAGCCCCAGCATTTT
.	.	TRBJ2-7	TRBV11-2	CASSLDYSTDEQYF	TGTGCCAGCAGCTTAGACTACAGTACCGACGAGCAGTACTTC
.	.	TRBJ2-7	TRBV11-2	CASSLGTTYEQYF	TGTGCCAGCAGCTTAGGGACAACCTACGAGCAGTACTTC
TRBD2	.	TRBJ2-3	TRBV16	CASSQFRTSGSRRTDTQYF	TGTGCCAGCAGCCAATTCCGGACTAGCGGGAGTAGAAGGACAGATACGCAGTATTTT
TRBD1	.	TRBJ2-7	TRBV28	CASSFFGTGLDLYEQYF	TGTGCCAGCAGTTTTTTTGGGACAGGCTTAGATTTGTACGAGCAGTACTTC
.	once	TRBJ2-1	TRBV9	CASSVVELGPYNEQFF	TGTGCCAGCAGCGTAGTCGAGCTGGGGCCCTACAATGAGCAGTTCTTC
TRBD1	.	TRBJ1-5	TRBV7-2	CASSSGTVSNQPQHF	TGTGCCAGCAGCTCCGGGACAGTTAGCAATCAGCCCCAGCATTTT
.	.	TRBJ2-4	TRBV28	CAIAPLRDGKNIQYF	TGTGCCATCGCCCCACTCCGGGACGGCAAAAACATTCAGTACTTC
TRBD2	.	TRBJ2-1	TRBV13	CASSLWAGVGDEQFF	TGTGCCAGCAGCTTGTGGGCGGGAGTGGGCGATGAGCAGTTCTTC
.	.	TRBJ2-7	TRBV7-8	CASSLLSGYGYEQYF	TGTGCCAGCAGCTTATTGTCGGGGTATGGCTACGAGCAGTACTTC